This T cell receptor (beta chain) is drawn from a study of cytomegalovirus exposure and HLA in healthy donors. Whole-study findings and limits: Prior analysis indicated that the majority of TCR beta V segments exhibited productivity approximately 87% or approximately 30% of the time. A few CMV-associated chains were confirmed in vitro to be specific for CMV antigens. For cytomegalovirus status, the classifier reportedly gave diagnoses with high specificity and sensitivity.

Turning to this clone: Antigen: not known.

The CDR3 extends over 14 amino acids. Germline assignment: CDR1 MDHEN and CDR2 SYDVKM. Trimming stripped 7 bases from V and 0 bases from J, with 12 bases between. A multiplex PCR was run with 60 Vbeta primers and 13 Jbeta primers. This table comes from immunoSEQ multiplex PCR, and its TCRdb copy is limited to in-frame clones, with some not included. The sample totals around 140,000 clones; its top ten clones hold more than 1.5%. The sample consisted of PBMCs. The receptor comes from a woman between 40 and 50 years old in good health and CMV-seropositive. J is TRBJ1-2 and V is TRBV28; maybe TRBD1 (5 bases). CDR3 protein: CASIDRNSNYGYTF. The CDR3 nucleotides are TGTGCCAGCATCGACAGAAATTCTAACTATGGCTACACCTTC.